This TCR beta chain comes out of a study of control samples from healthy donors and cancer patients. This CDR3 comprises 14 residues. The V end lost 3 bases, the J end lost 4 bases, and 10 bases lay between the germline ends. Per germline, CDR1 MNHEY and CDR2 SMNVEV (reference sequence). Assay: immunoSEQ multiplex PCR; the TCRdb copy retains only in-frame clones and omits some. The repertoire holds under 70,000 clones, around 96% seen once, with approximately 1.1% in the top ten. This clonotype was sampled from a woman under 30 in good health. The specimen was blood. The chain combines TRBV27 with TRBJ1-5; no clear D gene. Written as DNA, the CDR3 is TGTGCCAGCAGTTTTTCCCCGGCAAATCAGCCCCAGCATTTT. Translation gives CASSFSPANQPQHF.